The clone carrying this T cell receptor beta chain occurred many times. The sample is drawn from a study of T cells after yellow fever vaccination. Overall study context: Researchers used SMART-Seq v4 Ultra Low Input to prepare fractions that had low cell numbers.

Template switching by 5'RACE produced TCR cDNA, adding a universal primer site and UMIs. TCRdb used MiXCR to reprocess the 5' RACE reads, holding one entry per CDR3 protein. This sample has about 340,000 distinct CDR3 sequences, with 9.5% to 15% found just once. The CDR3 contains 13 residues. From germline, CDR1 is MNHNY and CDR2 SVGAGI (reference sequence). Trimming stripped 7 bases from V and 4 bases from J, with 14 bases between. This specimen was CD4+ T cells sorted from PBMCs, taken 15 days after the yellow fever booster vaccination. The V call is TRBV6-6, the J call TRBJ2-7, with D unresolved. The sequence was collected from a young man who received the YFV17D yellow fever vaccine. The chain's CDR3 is CASTYTPEYEQYV. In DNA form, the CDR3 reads TGTGCCAGCACCTACACACCGGAATACGAGCAGTACGTC.